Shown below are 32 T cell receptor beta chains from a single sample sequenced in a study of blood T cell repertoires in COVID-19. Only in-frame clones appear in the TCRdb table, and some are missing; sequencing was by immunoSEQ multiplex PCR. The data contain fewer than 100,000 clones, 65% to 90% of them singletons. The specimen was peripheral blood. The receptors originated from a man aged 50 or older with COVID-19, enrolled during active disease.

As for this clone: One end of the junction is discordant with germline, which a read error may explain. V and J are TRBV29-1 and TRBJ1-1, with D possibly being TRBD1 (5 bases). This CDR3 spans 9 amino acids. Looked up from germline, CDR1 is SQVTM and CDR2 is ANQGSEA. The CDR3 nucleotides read TGCAGCGTTGATCCGGGACTGGACTTT. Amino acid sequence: CSVDPGLDF. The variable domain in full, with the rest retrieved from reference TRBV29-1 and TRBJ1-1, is SAVISQKPSRDICQRGTSLTIQCQVDSQVTMMFWYRQQPGQSLTLIATANQGSEATYESGFVIDKFPISRPNLTFSTLTVSNMSPEDSSIYLCSVDPGLDFGQGTRLTVV.

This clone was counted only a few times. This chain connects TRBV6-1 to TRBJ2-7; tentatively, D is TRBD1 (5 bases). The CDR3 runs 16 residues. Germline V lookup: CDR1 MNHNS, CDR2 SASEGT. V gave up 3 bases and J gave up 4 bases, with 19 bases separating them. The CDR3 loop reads CASSDPIGQAGYEQYF. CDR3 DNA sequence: TGTGCCAGCAGTGATCCTATAGGACAAGCCGGTTACGAGCAGTACTTC.

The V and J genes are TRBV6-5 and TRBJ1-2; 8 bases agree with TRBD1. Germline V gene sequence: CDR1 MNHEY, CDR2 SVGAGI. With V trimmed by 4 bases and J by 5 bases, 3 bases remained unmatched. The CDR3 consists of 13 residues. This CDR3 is CASSSGGPYGYTF. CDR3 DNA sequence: TGTGCCAGCAGTTCAGGGGGCCCGTATGGCTACACCTTC.

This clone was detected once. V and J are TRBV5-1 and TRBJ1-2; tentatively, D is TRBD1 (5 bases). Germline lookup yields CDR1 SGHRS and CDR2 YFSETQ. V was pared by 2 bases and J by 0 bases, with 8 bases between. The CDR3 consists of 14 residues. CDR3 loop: CASSFRGANYGYTF. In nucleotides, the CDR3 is TGCGCCAGCAGCTTCCGGGGGGCTAACTATGGCTACACCTTC.

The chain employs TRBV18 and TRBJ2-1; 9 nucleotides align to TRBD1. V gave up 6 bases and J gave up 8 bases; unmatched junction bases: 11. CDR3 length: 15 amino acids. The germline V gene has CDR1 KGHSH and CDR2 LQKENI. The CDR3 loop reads CASSLGTGSTYEQFF. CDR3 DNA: TGTGCCAGCTCCCTCGGGACAGGGTCGACCTATGAGCAGTTCTTC.

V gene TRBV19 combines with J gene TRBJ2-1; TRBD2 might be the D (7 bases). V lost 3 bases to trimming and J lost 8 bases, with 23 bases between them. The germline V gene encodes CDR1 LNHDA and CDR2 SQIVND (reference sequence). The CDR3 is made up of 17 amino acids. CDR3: CASSISGGGSRLDEQFF. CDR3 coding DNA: TGTGCCAGTAGTATTTCCGGGGGCGGGAGTCGGTTGGATGAGCAGTTCTTC.

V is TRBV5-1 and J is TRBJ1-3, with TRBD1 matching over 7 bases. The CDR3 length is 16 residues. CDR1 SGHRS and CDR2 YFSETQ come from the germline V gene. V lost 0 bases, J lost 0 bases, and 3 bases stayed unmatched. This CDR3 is CASSLAGTASGNTIYF. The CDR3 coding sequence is TGCGCCAGCAGCTTGGCCGGGACAGCCTCTGGAAACACCATATATTTT.

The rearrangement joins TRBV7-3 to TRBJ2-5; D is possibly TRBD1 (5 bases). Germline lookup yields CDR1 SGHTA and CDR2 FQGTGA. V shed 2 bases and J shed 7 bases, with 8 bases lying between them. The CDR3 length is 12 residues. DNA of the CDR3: TGTGCCAGCAGCTTACAGGGTGGGACCCAGTACTTC. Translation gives CASSLQGGTQYF.

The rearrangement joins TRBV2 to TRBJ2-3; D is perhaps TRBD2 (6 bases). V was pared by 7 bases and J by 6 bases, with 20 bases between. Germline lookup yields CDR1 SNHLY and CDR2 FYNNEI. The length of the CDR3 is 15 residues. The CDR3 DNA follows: TGTGCCAGCATAAGAGAGGCGACTAGGTACGATACGCAGTATTTT. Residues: CASIREATRYDTQYF. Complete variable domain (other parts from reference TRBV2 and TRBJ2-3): EPEVTQTPSHQVTQMGQEVILRCVPISNHLYFYWYRQILGQKVEFLVSFYNNEISEKSEIFDDQFSVERPDGSNFTLKIRSTKLEDSAMYFCASIREATRYDTQYFGPGTRLTVL.

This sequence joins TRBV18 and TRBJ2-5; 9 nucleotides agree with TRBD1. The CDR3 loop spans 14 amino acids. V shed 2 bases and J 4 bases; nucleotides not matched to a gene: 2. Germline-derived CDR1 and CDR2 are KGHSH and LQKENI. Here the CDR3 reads CASSPTGGPETQYF. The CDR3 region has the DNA TGTGCCAGCTCACCAACAGGGGGCCCAGAGACCCAGTACTTC.

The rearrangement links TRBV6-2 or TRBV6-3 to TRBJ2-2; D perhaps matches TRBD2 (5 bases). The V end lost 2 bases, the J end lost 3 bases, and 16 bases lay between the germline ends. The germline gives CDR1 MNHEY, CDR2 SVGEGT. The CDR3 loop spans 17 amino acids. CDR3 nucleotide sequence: TGTGCCAGCAGTTACGATCTAGCCCGGAGGTACACCGGGGAGCTGTTTTTT. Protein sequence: CASSYDLARRYTGELFF.

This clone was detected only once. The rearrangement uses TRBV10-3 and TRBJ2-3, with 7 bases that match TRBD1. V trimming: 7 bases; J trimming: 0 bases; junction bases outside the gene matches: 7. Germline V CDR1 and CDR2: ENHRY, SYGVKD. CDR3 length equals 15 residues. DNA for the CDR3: TGTGCCATCAAACCGGGACAGACAAGCACAGATACGCAGTATTTT. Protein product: CAIKPGQTSTDTQYF.

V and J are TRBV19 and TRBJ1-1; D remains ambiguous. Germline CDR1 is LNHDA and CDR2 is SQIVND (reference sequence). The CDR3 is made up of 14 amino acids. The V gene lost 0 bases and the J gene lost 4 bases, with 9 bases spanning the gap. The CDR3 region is CASSIEAGITEAFF. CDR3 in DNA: TGTGCCAGTAGTATAGAGGCCGGGATCACTGAAGCTTTCTTT. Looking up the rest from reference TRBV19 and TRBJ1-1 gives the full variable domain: DGGITQSPKYLFRKEGQNVTLSCEQNLNHDAMYWYRQDPGQGLRLIYYSQIVNDFQKGDIAEGYSVSREKKESFPLTVTSAQKNPTAFYLCASSIEAGITEAFFGQGTRLTVV.

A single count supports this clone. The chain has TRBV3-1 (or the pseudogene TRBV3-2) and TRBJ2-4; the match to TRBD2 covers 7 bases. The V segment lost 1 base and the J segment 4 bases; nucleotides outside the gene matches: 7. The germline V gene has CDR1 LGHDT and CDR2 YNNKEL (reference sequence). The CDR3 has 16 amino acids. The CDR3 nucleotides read TGTGCCAGCAGCCAAGTCAACGGGAGGTCGAAAAACATTCAGTACTTC. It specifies CASSQVNGRSKNIQYF.

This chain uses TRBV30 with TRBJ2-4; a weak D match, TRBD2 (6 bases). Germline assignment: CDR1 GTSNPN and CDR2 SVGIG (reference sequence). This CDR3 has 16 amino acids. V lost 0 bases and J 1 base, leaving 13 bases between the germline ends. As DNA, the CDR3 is TGTGCCTGGAGTGTGGGCGGGGCCTGGGCCAAAAACATTCAGTACTTC. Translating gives CAWSVGGAWAKNIQYF.

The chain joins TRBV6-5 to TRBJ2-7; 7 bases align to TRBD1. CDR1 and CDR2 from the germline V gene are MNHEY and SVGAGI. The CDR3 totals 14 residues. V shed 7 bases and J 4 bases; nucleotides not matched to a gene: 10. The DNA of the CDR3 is TGTGCCAGCACCGAGACAGGGCGCTCGTACGAGCAGTACTTC. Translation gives CASTETGRSYEQYF.

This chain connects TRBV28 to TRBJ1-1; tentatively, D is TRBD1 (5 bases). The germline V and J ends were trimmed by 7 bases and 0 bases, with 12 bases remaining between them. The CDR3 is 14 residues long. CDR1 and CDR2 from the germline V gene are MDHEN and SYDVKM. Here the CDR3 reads CASNPDSMNTEAFF. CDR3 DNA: TGTGCCAGCAACCCCGACAGCATGAACACTGAAGCTTTCTTT.

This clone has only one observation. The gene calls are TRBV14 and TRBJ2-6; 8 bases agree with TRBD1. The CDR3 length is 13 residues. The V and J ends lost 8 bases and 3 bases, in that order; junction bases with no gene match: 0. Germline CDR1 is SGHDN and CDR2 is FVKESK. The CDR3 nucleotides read TGTGCCAGCGACAGGGGTGGGGCCAACGTCCTGACTTTC. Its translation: CASDRGGANVLTF.

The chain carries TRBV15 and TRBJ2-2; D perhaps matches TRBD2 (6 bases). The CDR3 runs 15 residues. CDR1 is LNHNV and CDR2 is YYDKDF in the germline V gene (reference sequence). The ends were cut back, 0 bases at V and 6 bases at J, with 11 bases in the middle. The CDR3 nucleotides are TGTGCCACCAGCAGAGATCGAGGAGGGGCCGGGGAGCTGTTTTTT. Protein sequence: CATSRDRGGAGELFF.

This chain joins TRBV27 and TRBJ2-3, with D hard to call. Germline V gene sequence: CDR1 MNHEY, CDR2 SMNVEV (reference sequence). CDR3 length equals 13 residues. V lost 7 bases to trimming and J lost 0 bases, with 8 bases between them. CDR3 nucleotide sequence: TGTGCCAGCAAAAAAACTAGCACAGATACGCAGTATTTT. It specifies CASKKTSTDTQYF.

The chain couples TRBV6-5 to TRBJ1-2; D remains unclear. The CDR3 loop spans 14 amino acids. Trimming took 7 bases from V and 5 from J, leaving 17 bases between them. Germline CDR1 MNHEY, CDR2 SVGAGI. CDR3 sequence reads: CASNPQGDYYGYTF. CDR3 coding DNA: TGTGCCAGCAACCCCCAAGGCGACTATTATGGCTACACCTTC.

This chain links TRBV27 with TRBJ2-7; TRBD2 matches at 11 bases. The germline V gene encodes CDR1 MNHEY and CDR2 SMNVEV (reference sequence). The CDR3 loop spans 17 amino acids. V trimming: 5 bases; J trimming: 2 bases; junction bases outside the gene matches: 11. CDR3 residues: CASSHLTSGIPTYEQYF. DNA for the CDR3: TGTGCCAGCAGTCATCTGACTAGCGGGATTCCTACCTACGAGCAGTACTTC.

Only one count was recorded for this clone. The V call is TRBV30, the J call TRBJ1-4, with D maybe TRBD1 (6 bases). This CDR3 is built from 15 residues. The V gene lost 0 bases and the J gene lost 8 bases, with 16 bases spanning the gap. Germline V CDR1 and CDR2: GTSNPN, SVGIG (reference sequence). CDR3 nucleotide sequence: TGTGCCTGGAGTGTACCTGGACAGCTGGGCGAAAAACTGTTTTTT. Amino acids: CAWSVPGQLGEKLFF.

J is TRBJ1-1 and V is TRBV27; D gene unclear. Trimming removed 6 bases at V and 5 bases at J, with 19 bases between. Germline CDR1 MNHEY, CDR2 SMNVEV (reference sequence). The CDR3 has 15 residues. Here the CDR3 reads CASRPPGSFRTEAFF. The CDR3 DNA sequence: TGTGCCAGCAGACCCCCTGGCAGTTTCAGAACTGAAGCTTTCTTT.

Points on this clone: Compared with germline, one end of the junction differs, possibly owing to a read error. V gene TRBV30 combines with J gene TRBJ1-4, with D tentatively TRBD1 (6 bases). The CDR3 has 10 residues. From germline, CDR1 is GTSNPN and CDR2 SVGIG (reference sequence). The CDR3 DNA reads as TGTGCCTGGGGAGGACAGCTGAAGGTTTTT. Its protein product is CAWGGQLKVF.

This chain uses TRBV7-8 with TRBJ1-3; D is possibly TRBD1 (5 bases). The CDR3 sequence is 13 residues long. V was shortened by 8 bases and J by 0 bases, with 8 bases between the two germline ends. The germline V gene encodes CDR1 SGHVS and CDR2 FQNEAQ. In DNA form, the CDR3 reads TGTGCCAGCGGCGGGGCCTCTGGAAACACCATATATTTT. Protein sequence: CASGGASGNTIYF.

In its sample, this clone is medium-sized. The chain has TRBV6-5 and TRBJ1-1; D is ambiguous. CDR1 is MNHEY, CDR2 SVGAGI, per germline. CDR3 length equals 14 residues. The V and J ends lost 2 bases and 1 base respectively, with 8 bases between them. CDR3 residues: CASSYGEGNTEAFF. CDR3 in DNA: TGTGCCAGCAGTTACGGGGAGGGGAACACTGAAGCTTTCTTT.

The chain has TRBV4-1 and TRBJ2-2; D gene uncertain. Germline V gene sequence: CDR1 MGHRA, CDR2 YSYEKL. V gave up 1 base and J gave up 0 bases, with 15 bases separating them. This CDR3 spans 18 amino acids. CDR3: CASSQGVITGSNTGELFF. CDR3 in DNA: TGCGCCAGCAGCCAAGGGGTAATAACGGGTTCGAACACCGGGGAGCTGTTTTTT.

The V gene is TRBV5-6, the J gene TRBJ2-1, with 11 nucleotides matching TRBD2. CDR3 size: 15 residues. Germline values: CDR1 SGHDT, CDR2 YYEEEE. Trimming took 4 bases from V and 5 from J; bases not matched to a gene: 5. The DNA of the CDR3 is TGTGCCAGCAGCAGCAGACTAGCGGGGAACAATGAGCAGTTCTTC. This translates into CASSSRLAGNNEQFF.

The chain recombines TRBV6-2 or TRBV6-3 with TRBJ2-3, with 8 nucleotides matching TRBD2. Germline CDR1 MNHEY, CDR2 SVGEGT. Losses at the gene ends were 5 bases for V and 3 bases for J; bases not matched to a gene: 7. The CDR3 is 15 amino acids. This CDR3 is CASSGGLGQTDTQYF. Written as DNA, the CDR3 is TGTGCCAGCAGTGGGGGACTAGGGCAGACAGATACGCAGTATTTT.

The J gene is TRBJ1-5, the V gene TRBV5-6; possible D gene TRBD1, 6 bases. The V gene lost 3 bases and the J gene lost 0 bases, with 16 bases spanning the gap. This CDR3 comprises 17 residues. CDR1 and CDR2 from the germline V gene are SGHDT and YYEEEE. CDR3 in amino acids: CASSYSIGQYSNQPQHF. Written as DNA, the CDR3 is TGTGCCAGCAGCTACTCAATCGGACAGTATAGCAATCAGCCCCAGCATTTT.

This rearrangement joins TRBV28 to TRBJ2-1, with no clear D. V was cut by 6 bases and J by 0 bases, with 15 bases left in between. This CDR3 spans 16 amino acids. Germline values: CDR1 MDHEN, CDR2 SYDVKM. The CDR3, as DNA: TGTGCCAGCAGGTCGACTGGCGGTGACTCCTACAATGAGCAGTTCTTC. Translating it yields CASRSTGGDSYNEQFF.